This section outlines one T cell receptor beta chain sequence together with its context. Germline V gene data show CDR1 as SGHAT and CDR2 as FQNNGV. V was clipped by 5 bases and J by 3 bases, with 16 bases between them. This CDR3 contains 15 residues. The sample originates from a study of blood T cell repertoires in COVID-19. Study-level background: Nucleic acid was either cDNA or gDNA, and it came from T cells, B-cell-depleted T cells, or PBMCs.

As originally analysed: Quantification of nucleated cells was approximated via reference gene primer amplification. Some clones are missing from TCRdb's copy, which holds only in-frame ones; the method was immunoSEQ multiplex PCR. V, J and clone size derive from that table, while D and trimming were established from the DNA sequence. Of fewer than 300,000 clones in the sample, roughly 85% are singletons; the top ten hold 2.5% to 3%. The sequenced sample consisted of PBMCs or T cells enriched from blood (not recorded which). This chain joins TRBV11-2 and TRBJ1-1; no firm D call. This TCR derives from a woman aged 50 to 60 who had recovered from COVID-19. The CDR3 protein is CASSPFLTTDTEAFF. CDR3 nucleotides: TGTGCCAGCAGCCCTTTTTTAACTACCGACACTGAAGCTTTCTTT.